These 19 T cell receptor beta chains were all obtained from the same sample, sequenced in a study of beta chain features in type 1 diabetes. Study conclusions and caveats: TCRB CDR3s from Type 1 diabetes patients were moderately but significantly shorter in all four CD4+ subsets.

Their cognate antigens are unknown. Expressed TCRB transcripts got sequenced, as all isolated RNA was reverse transcribed. The protocol was immunoSEQ multiplex PCR, while the TCRdb copy is restricted to in-frame clones and leaves out a portion. The profile covers a few hundred thousand clones, with over 9% appearing a single time and about 0.6% taken by the ten largest. Sequenced material: central memory CD4+ T cells from blood. These receptors came from a man in his thirties or forties with type 1 diabetes.

This clone was found a few times. V gene TRBV27 combines with J gene TRBJ1-5; TRBD1 is a possible D gene (5 bases). Germline V CDR1 and CDR2: MNHEY, SMNVEV (reference sequence). CDR3 length: 17 amino acids. Trimming removed 2 bases at V and 7 bases at J, with 21 bases between. The CDR3 DNA reads as TGTGCCAGCAGTTTAATCGGGCAGGGCCGATCACGGCAGCCCCAGCATTTT. Amino acids: CASSLIGQGRSRQPQHF.

This clone was seen only a few times. The V gene is TRBV27, the J gene TRBJ2-3; D remains unclear. V gave up 4 bases and J gave up 0 bases, with 11 bases separating them. The CDR3 contains 15 residues. Germline V gene data show CDR1 as MNHEY and CDR2 as SMNVEV (reference sequence). CDR3 loop: CASSSKGISTDTQYF. The CDR3 DNA reads as TGTGCCAGCAGTTCGAAAGGGATTAGCACAGATACGCAGTATTTT.

This clone showed up many times. This chain connects TRBV28 to TRBJ2-1; 9 bases match TRBD2. Looked up from germline, CDR1 is MDHEN and CDR2 is SYDVKM. The CDR3 sequence is 17 residues long. The V segment lost 0 bases and the J segment 7 bases; nucleotides outside the gene matches: 10. The CDR3: CASSLWGLASGINEQFF. The CDR3 DNA is TGTGCCAGCAGTTTATGGGGTCTCGCTAGCGGGATTAATGAGCAGTTCTTC.

The J gene is TRBJ2-5, the V gene TRBV5-1; TRBD2 agrees at 8 bases. J gave up 2 bases and V 3 bases, and 3 bases lay outside the gene matches. Germline CDR1 and CDR2: SGHRS and YFSETQ. There are 14 residues in the CDR3. Here the CDR3 reads CASSSTSVQETQYF. The DNA for the CDR3 is TGCGCCAGCAGCTCGACTAGCGTACAAGAGACCCAGTACTTC.

This clone was detected ten times or more. The gene calls are TRBV7-9 and TRBJ2-5; 11 bases fit TRBD1. In germline, CDR1 is SEHNR, CDR2 FQNEAQ (reference sequence). The CDR3 length is 13 residues. V was clipped by 6 bases and J by 8 bases; unmatched bases: 5. Written as DNA, the CDR3 is TGTGCCAGCAGTTTCGGACAGGGGGCCACCCAGTACTTC. Translation: CASSFGQGATQYF.

This clone was seen at least ten times. The CDR3 sequence is CASSVETGLQETQYF. For the CDR3, the DNA is TGTGCCAGCAGCGTAGAGACAGGTCTACAAGAGACCCAGTACTTC. The chain combines TRBV9 with TRBJ2-5, with D possibly being TRBD1 (6 bases). This CDR3 is 15 amino acids long. Between the trimmed V and J ends, which lost 0 bases and 2 bases, there was a span of 11 bases. CDR1 is SGDLS and CDR2 is YYNGEE in the germline V gene.

Only a few counts were recorded for this clone. This chain connects TRBV28 to TRBJ2-5, with 11 nucleotides matching TRBD1. CDR3 size: 14 residues. The V and J ends lost 5 bases and 6 bases, in that order; junction bases with no gene match: 5. CDR1 MDHEN and CDR2 SYDVKM come from the germline V gene. Here the CDR3 reads CASSGTGGLKTQYF. In DNA, the CDR3 is TGTGCCAGCAGTGGGACAGGGGGACTGAAGACCCAGTACTTC.

A word on this clone: The conserved phenylalanine or tryptophan normally closing the CDR3 is absent here, so this likely arose from a read error. The DNA is omitted, as the CDR3 cannot be located on it reliably, and the CDR3 follows TCRdb's listing. The chain employs TRBV23-1 and TRBJ2-7; the D call of TRBD1 is as the table states it, not checked on the DNA. TRBV23-1 is treated as an ORF (open reading frame) with a function not yet certain. 12 amino acids form the CDR3, both terminal residues included. This chain's CDR3 is CASSRDRGLFHL.

In this sample, this clone turned up many times. The rearrangement uses TRBV5-1 and TRBJ2-2, with unresolved D. The CDR3 consists of 13 residues. CDR1 and CDR2 from the germline V gene are SGHRS and YFSETQ. V was shortened by 4 bases and J by 5 bases, with 9 bases between the two germline ends. The CDR3 loop reads CASSMHETGELFF. In nucleotides, the CDR3 is TGCGCCAGCAGCATGCATGAGACCGGGGAGCTGTTTTTT.

The chain links TRBV7-2 to TRBJ2-6; tentative D call: TRBD1 (6 bases). This CDR3 has 18 amino acids. CDR1 is SGHTA, CDR2 FQGNSA, per germline. The germline V and J ends were trimmed by 2 bases and 0 bases, with 14 bases remaining between them. The CDR3 loop reads CASSLWGRGSSGANVLTF. DNA for the CDR3: TGTGCCAGCAGCTTATGGGGCAGGGGAAGCTCTGGGGCCAACGTCCTGACTTTC.

This clone was counted only a few times. The chain employs TRBV4-2 and TRBJ2-2; 10 nucleotides agree with TRBD2. Germline assignment: CDR1 LGHNA and CDR2 YNFKEQ. The CDR3 length is 16 residues. The J segment lost 7 bases and the V segment lost 0 bases, leaving 5 bases of the junction unmatched. CDR3: CASSQDVLAGGGELFF. The CDR3 DNA follows: TGTGCCAGCAGCCAAGATGTATTAGCGGGAGGCGGGGAGCTGTTTTTT.

DNA for the CDR3: TGTGCCAGCAGCCCAGCGGGAGGGTGGAGCGAGCAGTACTTC. Translated: CASSPAGGWSEQYF. J is TRBJ2-7 and V is TRBV6-5; 10 nucleotides align to TRBD2. Trimming removed 6 bases from V and 6 bases from J; junction bases left unmatched: 8. Germline loops: CDR1 MNHEY, CDR2 SVGAGI. The CDR3 is 14 residues long.

This clone has a handful of counts. The chain employs TRBV5-6 and TRBJ1-4; D remains ambiguous. V was trimmed by 3 bases and J by 13 bases, leaving 16 bases between them. Germline loops: CDR1 SGHDT, CDR2 YYEEEE. CDR3 length: 13 amino acids. CDR3 amino acids: CASSSPREGGLFF. CDR3 nucleotides: TGTGCCAGCAGCTCCCCCCGGGAGGGAGGACTGTTTTTT.

This clone came up many times. The V and J genes are TRBV18 and TRBJ1-5; the D is unclear. Trimming cost V 4 bases and J 7 bases, with 11 bases left between them. The CDR3 is 13 residues long. From germline, CDR1 is KGHSH and CDR2 LQKENI. The CDR3 protein is CASSRGLRQPQHF. CDR3 bases: TGTGCCAGCTCACGGGGTCTCAGACAGCCCCAGCATTTT.

This clone was observed a few times. The rearrangement links TRBV10-3 to TRBJ2-7; 9 nucleotides agree with TRBD1. The germline gives CDR1 ENHRY, CDR2 SYGVKD. CDR3 length: 16 amino acids. The ends lost 6 bases at V and 3 bases at J; junction bases unmatched: 12. Here the CDR3 DNA reads TGTGCCATCAGCCGACCGACAGGGGGGACCGGCTACGAGCAGTACTTC. Amino acids: CAISRPTGGTGYEQYF.

The CDR3 loop reads CAWSRGRARLSGANVLTF. The CDR3 nucleotides are TGTGCCTGGAGCCGAGGAAGGGCGCGTCTCTCTGGGGCCAACGTCCTGACTTTC. J is TRBJ2-6 and V is TRBV30; D is unclear. Germline loops: CDR1 GTSNPN, CDR2 SVGIG (reference sequence). The length of the CDR3 is 18 residues. Trimming removed 3 bases from V and 0 bases from J, with 18 bases in between. Using reference TRBV30 and TRBJ2-6 for the parts outside the CDR3, the full variable domain is SQTIHQWPATLVQPVGSPLSLECTVEGTSNPNLYWYRQAAGRGLQLLFYSVGIGQISSEVPQNLSASRPQDRQFILSSKKLLLSDSGFYLCAWSRGRARLSGANVLTFGAGSRLTVL.

This chain joins TRBV7-3 and TRBJ2-7, with TRBD2 identical over 10 bases. The CDR3 extends over 18 amino acids. CDR1 is SGHTA and CDR2 is FQGTGA in the germline V gene. Unmatched junction bases numbered 12, after V lost 2 bases and J lost 2 bases. CDR3 nucleotides: TGTGCCAGCAGCTTATTGGGGGGGACTAGCGTAAGTCCCTACGAGCAGTACTTC. As protein: CASSLLGGTSVSPYEQYF.

This clone has just a few counts. The chain has TRBV4-2 and TRBJ2-7; D is perhaps TRBD2 (6 bases). Germline V lookup: CDR1 LGHNA, CDR2 YNFKEQ. V lost 0 bases, J lost 4 bases, and 7 bases lay in between. This CDR3 has 13 residues. Written as DNA, the CDR3 is TGTGCCAGCAGCCAAGACGCGGGATACGAGCAGTACTTC. Encoded protein: CASSQDAGYEQYF.

The chain has TRBV5-1 and TRBJ2-2; D gene unclear. The CDR3 has 14 residues. Deletions cut 0 bases from V and 3 bases from J, with 6 bases between. Germline V CDR1 and CDR2: SGHRS, YFSETQ. The CDR3 region has the DNA TGCGCCAGCAGCTTGGTCGGGTACACCGGGGAGCTGTTTTTT. This sequence encodes CASSLVGYTGELFF.